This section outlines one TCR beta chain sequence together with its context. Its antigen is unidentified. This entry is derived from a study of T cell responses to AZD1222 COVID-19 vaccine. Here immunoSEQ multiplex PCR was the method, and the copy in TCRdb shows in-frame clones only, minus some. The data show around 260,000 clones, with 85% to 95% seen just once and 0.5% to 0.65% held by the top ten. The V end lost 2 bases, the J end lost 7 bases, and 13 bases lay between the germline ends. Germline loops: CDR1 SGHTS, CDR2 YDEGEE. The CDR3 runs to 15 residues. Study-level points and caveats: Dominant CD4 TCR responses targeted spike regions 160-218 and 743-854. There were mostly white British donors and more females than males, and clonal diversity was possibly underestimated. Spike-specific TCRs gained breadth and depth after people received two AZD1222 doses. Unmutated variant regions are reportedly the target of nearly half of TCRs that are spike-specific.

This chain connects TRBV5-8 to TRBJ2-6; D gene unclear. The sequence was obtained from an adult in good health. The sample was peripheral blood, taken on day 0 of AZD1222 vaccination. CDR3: CASSLGFYPANVLTF. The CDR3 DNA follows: TGTGCCAGCAGCTTAGGGTTCTACCCCGCCAACGTCCTGACTTTC.